This T cell receptor beta chain was recovered during a study of T-cell memory formation after mild COVID-19. Study overall: Largely donor-specific sequence clusters came from a couple of donors.

Whole-study findings and limits: The study found contracting CD4+ clones mainly in CM and EM and contracting CD8+ clones in EMRA.

The V segment lost 1 base and the J segment 7 bases; nucleotides outside the gene matches: 7. Germline CDR1 and CDR2: DFQATT and SNEGSKA (reference sequence). The CDR3 is 13 residues long. This clonotype came up a few times. The target antigen is unknown. Constant-segment-primed 5'RACE gave TCR alpha and TCR beta cDNA libraries with sample barcodes and UMIs. MiXCR was run by TCRdb on the 5' RACE reads, yielding one entry per CDR3 protein. The table has roughly 450,000 distinct CDR3 sequences, over 15% seen once. The chain uses TRBV20-1 and TRBJ2-7; 7 positions agree with TRBD2. Sequencing used PBMCs or a T cell subset sorted from them (not recorded which). The clonotype comes from an adult woman who had mild COVID-19 (a few samples of this study predate the infection). Cell type and time point are not known. CDR3 sequence (DNA): TGCAGTGCTAGAGCCCGGTGGGAGGGGGAGCAGTACTTC. It encodes CSARARWEGEQYF.